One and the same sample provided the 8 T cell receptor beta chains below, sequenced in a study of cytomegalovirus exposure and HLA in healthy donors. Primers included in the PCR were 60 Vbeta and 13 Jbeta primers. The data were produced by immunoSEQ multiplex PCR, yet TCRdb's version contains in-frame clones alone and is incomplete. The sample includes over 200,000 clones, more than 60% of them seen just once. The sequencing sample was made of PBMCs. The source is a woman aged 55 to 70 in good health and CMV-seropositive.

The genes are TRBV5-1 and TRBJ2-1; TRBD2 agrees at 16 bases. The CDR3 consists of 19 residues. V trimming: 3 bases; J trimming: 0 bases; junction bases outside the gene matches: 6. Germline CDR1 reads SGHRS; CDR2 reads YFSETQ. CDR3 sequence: CASSWTGTSGRASYNEQFF. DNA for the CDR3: TGCGCCAGCAGCTGGACCGGGACTAGCGGGAGGGCCTCCTACAATGAGCAGTTCTTC.

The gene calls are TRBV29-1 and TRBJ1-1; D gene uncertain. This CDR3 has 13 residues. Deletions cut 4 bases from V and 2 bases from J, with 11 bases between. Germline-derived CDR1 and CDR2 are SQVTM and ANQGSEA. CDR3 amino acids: CSVGTIANTEAFF. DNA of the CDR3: TGCAGCGTTGGTACTATAGCCAACACTGAAGCTTTCTTT.

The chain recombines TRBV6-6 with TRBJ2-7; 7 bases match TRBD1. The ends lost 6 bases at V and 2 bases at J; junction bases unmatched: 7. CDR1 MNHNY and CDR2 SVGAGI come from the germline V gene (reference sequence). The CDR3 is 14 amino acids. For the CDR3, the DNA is TGTGCCAGCAGAACCTCGGACAGGCCCTACGAGCAGTACTTC. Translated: CASRTSDRPYEQYF.

Here the CDR3 reads CASSLPHLQGATNEKLFF. The CDR3, as DNA: TGTGCCAGCAGTTTGCCCCACTTACAGGGTGCAACTAATGAAAAACTGTTTTTT. The V and J genes are TRBV28 and TRBJ1-4; D is possibly TRBD1 (6 bases). V was shortened by 3 bases and J by 0 bases, with 17 bases between the two germline ends. The CDR3 contains 18 residues. Germline V CDR1 and CDR2: MDHEN, SYDVKM.

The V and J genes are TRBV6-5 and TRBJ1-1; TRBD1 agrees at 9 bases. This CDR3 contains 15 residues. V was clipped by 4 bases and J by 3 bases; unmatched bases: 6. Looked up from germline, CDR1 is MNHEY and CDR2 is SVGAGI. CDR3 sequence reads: CASSWGQGTYTEAFF. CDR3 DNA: TGTGCCAGCAGTTGGGGACAGGGAACCTACACTGAAGCTTTCTTT.

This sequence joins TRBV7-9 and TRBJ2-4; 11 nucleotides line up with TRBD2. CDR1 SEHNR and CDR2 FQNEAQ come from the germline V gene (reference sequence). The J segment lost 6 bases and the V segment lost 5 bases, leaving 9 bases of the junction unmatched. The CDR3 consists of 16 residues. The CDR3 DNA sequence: TGTGCCAGCAGCCCGCGACTAGCGGGGAGGGCAAACATTCAGTACTTC. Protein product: CASSPRLAGRANIQYF.

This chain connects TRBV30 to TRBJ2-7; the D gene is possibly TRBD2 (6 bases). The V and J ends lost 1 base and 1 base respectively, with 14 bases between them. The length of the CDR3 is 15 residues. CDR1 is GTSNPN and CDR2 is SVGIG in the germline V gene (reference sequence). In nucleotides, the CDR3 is TGTGCCTGGAGTGGGGGGGAGGAAGGTTCCTACGAGCAGTACTTC. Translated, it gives CAWSGGEEGSYEQYF.

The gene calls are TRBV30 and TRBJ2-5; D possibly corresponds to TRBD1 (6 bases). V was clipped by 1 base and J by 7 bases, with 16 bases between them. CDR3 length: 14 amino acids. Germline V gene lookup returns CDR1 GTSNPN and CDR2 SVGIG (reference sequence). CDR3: CAWSGWPQGGTQYF. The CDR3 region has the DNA TGTGCCTGGAGTGGATGGCCCCAAGGGGGGACCCAGTACTTC.